This entry lists 7 T cell receptor beta chains sequenced from one sample in a study of T cells in Graves' hyperthyroidism and ophthalmopathy. RNA transcripts gave rise to amplified TCR beta CDR3 regions. The HTBI primer set drove a first-round RT-PCR of the TCR CDR3. TCRdb re-analysed the multiplex PCR reads in MiXCR, keeping a single row per CDR3 protein. The profile shows about 400,000 distinct CDR3 sequences, around 16% of them singletons. The sequenced sample consisted of blood. These receptors came from a young woman with Graves' hyperthyroidism.

This clonotype was recorded many times. V is TRBV20-1 and J is TRBJ1-2, with D perhaps matching TRBD1 (6 bases). Germline V gives CDR1 DFQATT, CDR2 SNEGSKA (reference sequence). The CDR3 consists of 16 residues. The V end lost 0 bases, the J end lost 1 base, and 15 bases lay between the germline ends. CDR3 in DNA: TGCAGTGCTAGAGATGGTAGGGGAGGGGGTAACTATGGCTACACCTTC. Protein: CSARDGRGGGNYGYTF.

The table lists this clonotype with many counts. The chain joins TRBV30 to TRBJ2-6; D call uncertain. V was shortened by 0 bases and J by 0 bases, with 3 bases between the two germline ends. There are 14 residues in the CDR3. The germline CDR1 and CDR2 sequences are GTSNPN and SVGIG (reference sequence). The CDR3 DNA reads as TGTGCCTGGAGTGTGGGCTCTGGGGCCAACGTCCTGACTTTC. It yields the protein CAWSVGSGANVLTF.

This clonotype has at least ten counts. The V and J genes are TRBV6-1 and TRBJ1-5; maybe TRBD1 (5 bases). Trimming cost V 8 bases and J 2 bases, with 13 bases left between them. The germline gives CDR1 MNHNS, CDR2 SASEGT. This CDR3 comprises 14 residues. The DNA for the CDR3 is TGTGCCAGCCTACTTTGGGACGGCAATCAGCCCCAGCATTTT. Protein product: CASLLWDGNQPQHF.

This clonotype was recorded a few times. This chain links TRBV7-3 with TRBJ2-5, with 8 bases matching TRBD1. The CDR3 is 15 amino acids. After removal of 3 bases from V and 5 bases from J, the junction contained 8 bases not matched to a gene. Germline-derived CDR1 and CDR2 are SGHTA and FQGTGA. The CDR3 sequence is CASSLTGVPVETQYF. CDR3 in DNA: TGTGCCAGCAGCTTGACAGGGGTTCCTGTGGAGACCCAGTACTTC.

This clonotype has a handful of counts. The rearrangement links TRBV20-1 to TRBJ2-3, with 9 positions matching TRBD1. The junction had 7 bases not matched to a gene; V was cut back by 0 bases and J by 3 bases. CDR1 is DFQATT and CDR2 is SNEGSKA in the germline V gene (reference sequence). This CDR3 is 16 amino acids long. As DNA, the CDR3 is TGCAGTGCTAGAGAGCCCCGGGACAGGGCTACAGATACGCAGTATTTT. As protein: CSAREPRDRATDTQYF.

In its sample, this clonotype was seen many times. The chain carries TRBV2 and TRBJ2-1; D is unresolved. This CDR3 contains 12 residues. From germline, CDR1 is SNHLY and CDR2 FYNNEI. Deletions cut 6 bases from V and 4 bases from J, with 7 bases between. The CDR3 protein is CASSQDYNEQFF. CDR3 in DNA: TGTGCCAGCAGCCAAGATTACAATGAGCAGTTCTTC.

This clonotype was seen more than once but under ten times. This chain links TRBV29-1 with TRBJ2-1; the D gene is possibly TRBD2 (6 bases). The CDR3 covers 15 residues. Germline V gives CDR1 SQVTM, CDR2 ANQGSEA. The V end was cut by 6 bases, the J end by 7 bases, with 22 bases between. The CDR3: CSVADPGVLENEQFF. The CDR3 bases are TGCAGCGTCGCAGACCCGGGAGTTTTGGAGAATGAGCAGTTCTTC.